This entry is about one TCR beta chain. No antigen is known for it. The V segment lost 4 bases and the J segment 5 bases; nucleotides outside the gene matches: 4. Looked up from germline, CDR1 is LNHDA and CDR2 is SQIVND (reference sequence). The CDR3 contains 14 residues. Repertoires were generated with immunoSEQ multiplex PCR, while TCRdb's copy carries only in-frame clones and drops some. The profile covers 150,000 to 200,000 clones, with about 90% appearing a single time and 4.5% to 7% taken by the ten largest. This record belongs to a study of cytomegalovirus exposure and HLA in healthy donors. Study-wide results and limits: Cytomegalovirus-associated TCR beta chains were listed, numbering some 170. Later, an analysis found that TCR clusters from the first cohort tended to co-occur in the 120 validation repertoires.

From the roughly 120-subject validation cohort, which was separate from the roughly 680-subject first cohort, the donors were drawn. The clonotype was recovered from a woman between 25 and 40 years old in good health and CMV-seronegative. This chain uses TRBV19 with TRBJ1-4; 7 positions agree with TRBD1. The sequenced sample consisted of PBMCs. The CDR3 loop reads CASSTTGRNEKLFF. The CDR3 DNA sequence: TGTGCCAGTAGTACGACAGGGAGGAATGAAAAACTGTTTTTT.